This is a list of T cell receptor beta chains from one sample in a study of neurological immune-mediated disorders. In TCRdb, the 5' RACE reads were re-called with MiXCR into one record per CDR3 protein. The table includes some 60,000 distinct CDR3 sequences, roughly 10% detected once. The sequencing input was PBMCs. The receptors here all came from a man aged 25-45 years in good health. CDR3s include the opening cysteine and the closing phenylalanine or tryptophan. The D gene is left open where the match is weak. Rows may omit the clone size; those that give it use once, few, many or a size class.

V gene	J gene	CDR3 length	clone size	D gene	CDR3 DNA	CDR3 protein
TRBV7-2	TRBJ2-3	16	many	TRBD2	TGTGCCAGCAGCTTAGGGGCTAGCGGGGGGCCAGATACGCAGTATTTT	CASSLGASGGPDTQYF
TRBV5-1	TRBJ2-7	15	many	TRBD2	TGCGCCAGCAGCGGAACTAGCGGGAGCGGGGACGAGCAGTACTTC	CASSGTSGSGDEQYF
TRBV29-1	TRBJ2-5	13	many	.	TGCAGCGTTGTGCGGGGAGTGCGAGAGACCCAGTACTTC	CSVVRGVRETQYF
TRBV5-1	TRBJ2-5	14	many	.	TGCGCCAGCAGCTCGGGACGACTCCAAGAGACCCAGTACTTC	CASSSGRLQETQYF
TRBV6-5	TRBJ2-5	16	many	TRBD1	TGTGCCAGCAGTTACTCGAAAGGACAGGGGCGAGAGACCCAGTACTTC	CASSYSKGQGRETQYF
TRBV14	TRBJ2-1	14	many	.	TGTGCCAGCAGCCACTCCCCCCCCTACAATGAGCAGTTCTTC	CASSHSPPYNEQFF
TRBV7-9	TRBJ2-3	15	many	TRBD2	TGTGCCAGCGGCCTAGCGGGAGGGCCCGCGGATACGCAGTATTTT	CASGLAGGPADTQYF
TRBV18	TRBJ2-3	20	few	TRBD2	TGTGCCAGCTCACCCGTATCCGGACTAGCGGGAGGGCCTAGCACAGATACGCAGTATTTT	CASSPVSGLAGGPSTDTQYF
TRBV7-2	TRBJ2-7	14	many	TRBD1	TGTGCCAGCAGCATAAGGGACAGACCGTACGAGCAGTACTTC	CASSIRDRPYEQYF
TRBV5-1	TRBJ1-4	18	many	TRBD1	TGCGCCAGCAGCCCCCTCCCCCCAACAGGGGGGGTTAATGAAAAACTGTTTTTT	CASSPLPPTGGVNEKLFF
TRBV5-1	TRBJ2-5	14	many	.	TGCGCCAGCAGCGCATTTAGCGGTAAAGAGACCCAGTACTTC	CASSAFSGKETQYF
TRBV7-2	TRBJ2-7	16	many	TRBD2	TGTGCCAGCAGCTCTTGGACTAGCGGGAGCTCCTACGAGCAGTACTTC	CASSSWTSGSSYEQYF
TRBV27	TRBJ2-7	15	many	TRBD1	TGTGCCAGCAGTTTAACGCCAGGGGGATTTGGCGAGCAGTACTTC	CASSLTPGGFGEQYF
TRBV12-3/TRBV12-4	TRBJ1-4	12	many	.	TGTGCCAGCAGTTGGGGGAATGAAAAACTGTTTTTT	CASSWGNEKLFF
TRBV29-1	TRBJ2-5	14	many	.	TGCAGCGTTGAAGAGCCTACCTTTGGAGAGACCCAGTACTTC	CSVEEPTFGETQYF
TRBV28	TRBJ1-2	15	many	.	TGTGCCAGCAGTTTATATACTCGGGGGCTTAATGGCTACACCTTC	CASSLYTRGLNGYTF
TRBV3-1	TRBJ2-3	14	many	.	TGTGCCAGCAGCCAACCACCCAGCACAGATACGCAGTATTTT	CASSQPPSTDTQYF
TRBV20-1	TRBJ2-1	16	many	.	TGCAGTGTATTGAGCGGGTCGTCGAGCTCCTACAATGAGCAGTTCTTC	CSVLSGSSSSYNEQFF
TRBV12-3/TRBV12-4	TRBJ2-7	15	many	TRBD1	TGTGCCAGCAGCGGATTGTGGACAGGCACCTACGAGCAGTACTTC	CASSGLWTGTYEQYF
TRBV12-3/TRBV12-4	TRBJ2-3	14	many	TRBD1	TGTGCCAGCAGTCCTACAGGGGGCACAGATACGCAGTATTTT	CASSPTGGTDTQYF
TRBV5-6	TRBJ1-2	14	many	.	TGTGCCAGCAGCTTACCCGTGGTATCCCCGGCATACACCTTC	CASSLPVVSPAYTF
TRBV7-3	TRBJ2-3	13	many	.	TGTGCCAGCAGCTCGGATCTCACAGATACGCAGTATTTT	CASSSDLTDTQYF
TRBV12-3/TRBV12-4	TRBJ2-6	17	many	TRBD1	TGTGCCAGCACCCCGGGACAGGGCCTTGGGACGGCCAACGTCCTGACTTTC	CASTPGQGLGTANVLTF
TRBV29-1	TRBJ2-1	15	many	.	TGCAGCGTTGAAGCGAGTAGGAGCTCCTACAATGAGCAGTTCTTC	CSVEASRSSYNEQFF
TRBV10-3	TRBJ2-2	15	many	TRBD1	TGTGCCATCAGTGGTAGGACAGGGAACACCGGGGAGCTGTTTTTT	CAISGRTGNTGELFF
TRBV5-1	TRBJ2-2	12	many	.	TGCGCCAGCAGCCCCAGGGTCGGGGAGCTGTTTTTT	CASSPRVGELFF
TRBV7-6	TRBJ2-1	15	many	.	TGTGCCAGCAGCTTAAGGATTCCGCCGTACAATGAGCAGTTCTTC	CASSLRIPPYNEQFF
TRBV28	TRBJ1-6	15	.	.	TGTGCCAGCCTAGAAATGAACTCCTATAATTCACCCCTCCACTTT	CASLEMNSYNSPLHF
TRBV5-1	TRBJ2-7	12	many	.	TGCGCCAGCAGCTTGGTGACGGACGAGCAGTACTTC	CASSLVTDEQYF
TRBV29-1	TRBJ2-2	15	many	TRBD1	TGCAGCGTTGAAGAACAGGGGAAGATCACCGGGGAGCTGTTTTTT	CSVEEQGKITGELFF
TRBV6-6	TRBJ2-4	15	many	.	TGTGCCAGCACCTACGGACCCCTAGCCAAAAACATTCAGTACTTC	CASTYGPLAKNIQYF
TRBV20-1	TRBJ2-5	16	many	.	TGCAGTGCTAGAGATGCCGGTTCAGGGACCCAAGAGACCCAGTACTTC	CSARDAGSGTQETQYF
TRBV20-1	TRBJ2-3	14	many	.	TGCAGTGCTAGAGTAGTAGGCAGCACAGATACGCAGTATTTT	CSARVVGSTDTQYF
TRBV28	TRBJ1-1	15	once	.	TGTGCCAGCAGCCCCATCGGGACACCTAACACTGAAGCTTTCTTT	CASSPIGTPNTEAFF
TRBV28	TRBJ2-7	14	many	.	TGTGCCAGCAGTTGGGTTGTGGGCTCCTACGAGCAGTACTTC	CASSWVVGSYEQYF
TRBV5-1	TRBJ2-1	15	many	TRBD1	TGCGCCAGCAGCCCTCCCGGGACAGGGTTCGATGAGCAGTTCTTC	CASSPPGTGFDEQFF
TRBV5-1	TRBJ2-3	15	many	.	TGCGCCAGCAGACAGAACCCGGGGGCACCAGATACGCAGTATTTT	CASRQNPGAPDTQYF
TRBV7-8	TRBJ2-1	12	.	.	TGTGCCAGTCGGGAACCCTCCTACGAGCAGTTCTTC	CASREPSYEQFF
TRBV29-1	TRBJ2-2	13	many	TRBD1	TGCAGCGTTGATACAGGGGGGACCGGGGAGCTGTTTTTT	CSVDTGGTGELFF
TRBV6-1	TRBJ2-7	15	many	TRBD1	TGTGCCAGCAGTGACACAGGGGGCGGGAGCTACGAGCAGTACTTC	CASSDTGGGSYEQYF
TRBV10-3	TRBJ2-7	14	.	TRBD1	TGTGCCATCAGCACGAACAGGGGCTCCTACGAGCAGTACTTC	CAISTNRGSYEQYF
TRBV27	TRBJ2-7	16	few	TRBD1	TGTGCCAGCAGTCCAAGGGGGACAGGGGTCTCCTACGAGCAGTACTTC	CASSPRGTGVSYEQYF
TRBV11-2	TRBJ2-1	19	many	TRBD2	TGTGCCAGCAGCCCCAGAATCCGAACTAGCGGGAGGGCCTACAATGAGCAGTTCTTC	CASSPRIRTSGRAYNEQFF
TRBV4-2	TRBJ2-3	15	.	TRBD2	TGTGCCAGCAGCAAATCTAGCGGGAGCACAGATACGCAGTATTTT	CASSKSSGSTDTQYF
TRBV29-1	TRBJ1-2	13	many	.	TGCAGCGTTGAACCCGGAGGGAGCTATGGCTACACCTTC	CSVEPGGSYGYTF
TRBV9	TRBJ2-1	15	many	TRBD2	TGTGCCAGCAGCGTTGATAGCGGGACCTACAATGAGCAGTTCTTC	CASSVDSGTYNEQFF
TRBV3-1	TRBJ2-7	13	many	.	TGTGCCAGCAGCCAAGGCAAGGGGCTCGAGCAGTACTTC	CASSQGKGLEQYF
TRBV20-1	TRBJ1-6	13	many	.	TGCAGTGCTAAGACAGACTATAATTCACCCCTCCACTTT	CSAKTDYNSPLHF